Below are 10 T cell receptor beta chains sequenced from a single sample in a study of cytomegalovirus exposure and HLA in healthy donors. In the PCR, 60 Vbeta and 13 Jbeta primers were used. Method: immunoSEQ multiplex PCR; TCRdb's copy keeps in-frame clones and lacks some. The top ten clones hold approximately 9.7% of a sample with 110,000 to 150,000 clones, about 80% of them seen once. Sequencing used PBMCs. These receptors were collected from a woman aged 60-75 years in good health and CMV-seropositive.

This clone was counted only a few times. The chain is built from TRBV19 and TRBJ2-3, with TRBD2 matching over 7 bases. Germline V gives CDR1 LNHDA, CDR2 SQIVND (reference sequence). The CDR3 length is 15 residues. The V gene end was trimmed by 5 bases and the J gene end by 1 base; junction bases not matched to a gene: 6. The CDR3 reads CASSSSGGGTDTQYF. The CDR3 bases are TGTGCCAGTAGTTCATCTGGGGGGGGCACAGATACGCAGTATTTT.

DNA of the CDR3: TGTGCCAGCAGTGGGGCCCCTGGGAACACTGAAGCTTTCTTT. It yields the protein CASSGAPGNTEAFF. The chain couples TRBV6-1 to TRBJ1-1; no definite D call. The CDR3 is 14 amino acids. V gave up 4 bases and J gave up 1 base, with 10 bases separating them. Germline V gives CDR1 MNHNS, CDR2 SASEGT.

CDR3 protein: CASSLAGAMDEQYF. DNA of the CDR3: TGTGCCAGCAGCTTAGCGGGAGCTATGGACGAGCAGTACTTC. V is TRBV7-2 and J is TRBJ2-5; weak D call: TRBD2 (5 bases). With the DNA end fitting TRBJ2-7 better, the J assignment may be wrong. There are 14 residues in the CDR3. Germline V CDR1 and CDR2: SGHTA, FQGNSA.

In this sample, this clone turned up once. V and J are TRBV28 and TRBJ2-7, with 9 bases aligning to TRBD1. Losses at the gene ends were 5 bases for V and 7 bases for J; bases not matched to a gene: 12. Germline CDR1 is MDHEN and CDR2 is SYDVKM. The CDR3 is made up of 15 amino acids. The CDR3 loop reads CASSGPGTGYQEQYF. The CDR3 DNA reads as TGTGCCAGCAGTGGTCCCGGGACAGGGTATCAGGAGCAGTACTTC.

This clone was counted a few times. The V call is TRBV28, the J call TRBJ1-5; no reliable D call. The CDR3 loop spans 15 amino acids. CDR1 is MDHEN and CDR2 is SYDVKM in the germline V gene. The germline V and J ends were trimmed by 5 bases and 0 bases, with 11 bases remaining between them. The CDR3 region has the DNA TGTGCCAGCAGTCTCCAGGTGTATAGCAATCAGCCCCAGCATTTT. Translated, it gives CASSLQVYSNQPQHF.

The chain carries TRBV27 and TRBJ2-3; 8 nucleotides agree with TRBD2. CDR3 size: 18 residues. V dropped 4 bases and J dropped 0; count of bases not matched to a gene: 12. Germline V lookup: CDR1 MNHEY, CDR2 SMNVEV (reference sequence). CDR3 nucleotide sequence: TGTGCCAGCAGTTCTACTCTGCGAGCGGGAGTGAGCACAGATACGCAGTATTTT. Its translation is CASSSTLRAGVSTDTQYF.

The chain uses TRBV5-1 and TRBJ2-7; 7 bases agree with TRBD2. This CDR3 is built from 14 residues. V lost 3 bases and J lost 4; bases outside the gene matches: 7. Germline values: CDR1 SGHRS, CDR2 YFSETQ. CDR3 in amino acids: CASSSRTRRYEQYF. CDR3 in DNA: TGCGCCAGCAGCTCTCGGACTAGAAGGTACGAGCAGTACTTC.

The chain is built from TRBV5-1 and TRBJ2-3; D is unclear. This CDR3 comprises 14 residues. V was shortened by 0 bases and J by 4 bases, with 9 bases between the two germline ends. CDR1 is SGHRS, CDR2 YFSETQ, per germline. The CDR3 region is CASSLDPVPDTQYF. CDR3 nucleotide sequence: TGCGCCAGCAGCTTGGATCCGGTCCCAGATACGCAGTATTTT.

This chain connects TRBV10-1 to TRBJ1-2; 8 nucleotides line up with TRBD1. Germline V lookup: CDR1 WNHNN, CDR2 SYGVQD (reference sequence). V lost 6 bases, J lost 3 bases, and 9 bases stayed unmatched. The CDR3 extends over 15 amino acids. Here the CDR3 reads CASRARTGQDYGYTF. CDR3 DNA: TGCGCCAGCAGAGCTCGGACAGGGCAGGACTATGGCTACACCTTC.

This chain joins TRBV19 and TRBJ2-4; 8 bases line up with TRBD1. Germline-derived CDR1 and CDR2 are LNHDA and SQIVND (reference sequence). There are 16 residues in the CDR3. V was clipped by 4 bases and J by 2 bases; unmatched bases: 7. The CDR3 protein is CASSRDAGGSKNIQYF. The CDR3 nucleotides are TGTGCCAGTAGTAGGGACGCAGGGGGCTCCAAAAACATTCAGTACTTC.